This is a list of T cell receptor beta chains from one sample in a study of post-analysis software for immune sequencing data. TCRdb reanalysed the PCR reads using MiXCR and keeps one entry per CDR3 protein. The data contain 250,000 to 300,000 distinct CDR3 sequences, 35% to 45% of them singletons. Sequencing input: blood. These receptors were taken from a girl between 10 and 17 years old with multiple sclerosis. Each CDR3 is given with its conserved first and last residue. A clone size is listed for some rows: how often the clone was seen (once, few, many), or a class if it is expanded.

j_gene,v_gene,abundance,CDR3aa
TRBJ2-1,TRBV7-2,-,CASSWRGAYNEQFF
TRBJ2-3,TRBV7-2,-,CASSLATSGGPNTDTQYF
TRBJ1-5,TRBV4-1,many,CASSRTGANQPQHF
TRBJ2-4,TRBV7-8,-,CASSPQPGPKNIQYF
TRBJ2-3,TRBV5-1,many,CASSLGRQTLQDTQYF
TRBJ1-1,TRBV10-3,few,CAISGEGRTEAFF
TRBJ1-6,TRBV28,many,CASSAPGQRSSYNSPLHF
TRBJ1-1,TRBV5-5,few,CASSTRQGMETEAFF
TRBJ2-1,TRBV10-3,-,CAINGTGTGAEQFF
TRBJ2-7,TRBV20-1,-,CSAFPGTGISYEQYF
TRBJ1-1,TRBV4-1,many,CASSQDREAPRAFF
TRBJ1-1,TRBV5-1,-,CASSLRSLNTEAFF
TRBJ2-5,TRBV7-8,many,CASSLVPEKPQETQYF
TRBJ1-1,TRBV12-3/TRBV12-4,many,CASSDRENTEAFF
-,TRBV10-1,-,CASSESGNSYEQYF
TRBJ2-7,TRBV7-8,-,CASSFGQGAHDFYEQYF
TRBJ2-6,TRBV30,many,CAWRLTGSGANVLTF
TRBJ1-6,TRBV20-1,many,CSARGGGQGSNSPLHF
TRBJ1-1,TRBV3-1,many,CASSRINTEAFF
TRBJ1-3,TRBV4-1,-,CASSHPPGQGRYSGNTIYF
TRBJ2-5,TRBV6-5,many,CASSPGLAGETQYF
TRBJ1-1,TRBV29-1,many,CSVDNGGEAFF
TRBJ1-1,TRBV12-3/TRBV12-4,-,CASSFSRENTEAFF
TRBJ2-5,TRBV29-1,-,CSVAPETQYF
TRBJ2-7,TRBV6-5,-,CASSSRDRGKAEQYF
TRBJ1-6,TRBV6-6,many,CASSREGLSSYNSPLHF
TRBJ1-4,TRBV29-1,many,CSAQRDSEKLFF
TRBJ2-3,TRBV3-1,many,CASRKEGGTDTQYF
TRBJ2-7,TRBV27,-,CASSSPTGFYEQYF
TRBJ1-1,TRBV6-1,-,CASSEILDLTGMNTEAFF
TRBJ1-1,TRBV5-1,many,CASSLEGSVNTEAFF
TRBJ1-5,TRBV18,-,CAGSPPGVSNQPQHF
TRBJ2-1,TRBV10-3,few,CAISEDLAGLGNEQFF
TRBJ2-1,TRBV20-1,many,CSAGQNNEQFF
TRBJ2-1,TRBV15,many,CATSFKTGAHNEQFF
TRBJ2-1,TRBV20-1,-,CSASTRGTGGLSYNEQFF
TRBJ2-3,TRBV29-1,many,CSVETGGGTDTQYF
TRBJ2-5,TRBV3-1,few,CAGSQDIGGGQETQYF
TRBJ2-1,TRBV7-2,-,CANSRPLWDGNEQFF
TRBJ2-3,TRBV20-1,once,CSAREGSTDTQYF
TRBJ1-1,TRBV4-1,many,CASSLSINPNTEAFF
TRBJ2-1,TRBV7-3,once,CASGSGSYNEQFF
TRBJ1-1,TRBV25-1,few,CASSESRGAFF
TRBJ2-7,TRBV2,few,CASSDVRPVEQYF